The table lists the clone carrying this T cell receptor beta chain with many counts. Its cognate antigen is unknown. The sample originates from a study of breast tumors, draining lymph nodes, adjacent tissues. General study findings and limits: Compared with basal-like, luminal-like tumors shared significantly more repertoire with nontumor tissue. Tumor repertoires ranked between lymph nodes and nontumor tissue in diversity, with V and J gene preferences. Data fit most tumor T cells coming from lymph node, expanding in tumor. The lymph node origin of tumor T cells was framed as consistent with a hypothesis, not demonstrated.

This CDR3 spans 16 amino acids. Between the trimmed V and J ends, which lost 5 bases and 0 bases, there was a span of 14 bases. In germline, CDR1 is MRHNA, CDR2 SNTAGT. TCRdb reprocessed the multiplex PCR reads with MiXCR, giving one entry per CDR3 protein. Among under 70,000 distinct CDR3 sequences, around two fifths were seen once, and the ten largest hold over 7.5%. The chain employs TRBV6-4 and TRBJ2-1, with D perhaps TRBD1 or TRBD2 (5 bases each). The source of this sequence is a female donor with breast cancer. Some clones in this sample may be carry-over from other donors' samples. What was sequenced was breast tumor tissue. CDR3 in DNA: TGTGCCAGCAGTCACCGGGCCGGGGCCTCCTACAATGAGCAGTTCTTC. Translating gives CASSHRAGASYNEQFF.